Sequencing of this TCR beta chain was carried out in a study of radiation and T cells in renal cell carcinoma. Indicated time point: blood 4 weeks post-SBRT, at nephrectomy. Indicated treatment: 15 Gy SBRT to primary tumor, nephrectomy 4 weeks later. Nephrectomy followed 15 Gy stereotactic body radiation by 4 weeks. Blood was sampled at baseline, 2 weeks and 4 weeks after SBRT. Study-level findings and limits: In blood, top tumor clones expanded by 2 weeks, shrinking by 4.

On this clone itself: Its cognate antigen is unknown.

Profiled with immunoSEQ multiplex PCR; TCRdb holds only in-frame clones, not every one. Counted here are 120,000 to 150,000 clones, about 86% occurring once; the ten biggest clones make up around a sixth. The sequencing used blood, collected from a patient whose treatment included radiotherapy and nephrectomy. This TCR was recovered from a woman aged 45-65 years with renal cell carcinoma.

CDR3 nucleotides: TGTGCCAGCAGTTCGACGGGACACCTCTACGAGCAGTACTTC. It codes for CASSSTGHLYEQYF. The chain carries TRBV28 and TRBJ2-7; TRBD1 is a possible D gene (6 bases). Germline CDR1 is MDHEN and CDR2 is SYDVKM. Trimming removed 4 bases at V and 3 bases at J, with 13 bases between. The CDR3 spans 14 residues.